These 21 T cell receptor beta chains were all obtained from the same sample, sequenced in a study of control samples from healthy donors and cancer patients. Generated by immunoSEQ multiplex PCR, the TCRdb table keeps only in-frame clones and is missing some. Here the sample spans 390,000 or so clones, about nine tenths being singletons. The sample comprised PBMCs. Receptors were obtained from a man aged 35 to 55 with head and neck cancer.

V is TRBV11-3 and J is TRBJ2-1, with D tentatively TRBD1 (6 bases). V was cut by 0 bases and J by 0 bases, with 18 bases left in between. CDR1 and CDR2 from the germline V gene are SGHNT and YENEEA. The CDR3 totals 19 residues. Here the CDR3 DNA reads TGTGCCAGCAGCTTAGACCCCTCGGGCAGGGGTAGCTCCTACAATGAGCAGTTCTTC. Translating gives CASSLDPSGRGSSYNEQFF. The whole variable domain, filled in from reference TRBV11-3 and TRBJ2-1, reads EAGVVQSPRYKIIEKKQPVAFWCNPISGHNTLYWYLQNLGQGPELLIRYENEEAVDDSQLPKDRFSAERLKGVDSTLKIQPAELGDSAVYLCASSLDPSGRGSSYNEQFFGPGTRLTVL.

The rearrangement links TRBV7-8 to TRBJ2-6, with unresolved D. The V gene's germline CDR1 is SGHVS and CDR2 FQNEAQ. V gave up 2 bases and J gave up 2 bases, with 7 bases separating them. The CDR3 sequence is 15 residues long. The CDR3: CASSLFGAGANVLTF. In nucleotides, the CDR3 is TGTGCCAGCAGCTTATTTGGGGCTGGGGCCAACGTCCTGACTTTC. Full variable domain (remainder filled in from reference TRBV7-8 and TRBJ2-6): GAGVSQSPRYKVAKRGQDVALRCDPISGHVSLFWYQQALGQGPEFLTYFQNEAQLDKSGLPSDRFFAERPEGSVSTLKIQRTQQEDSAVYLCASSLFGAGANVLTFGAGSRLTVL.

The chain employs TRBV5-4 and TRBJ1-2, with 10 positions matching TRBD1. The J segment lost 4 bases and the V segment lost 0 bases, leaving 0 bases of the junction unmatched. Germline V CDR1 and CDR2: SGHNT, YYREEE (reference sequence). This CDR3 is 14 amino acids long. CDR3 bases: TGTGCCAGCAGCTTGGGGACAGGGGGCTATGGCTACACCTTC. Amino acids: CASSLGTGGYGYTF.

The V gene is TRBV11-3, the J gene TRBJ2-2; D may be TRBD2 (5 bases). Trimming removed 5 bases from V and 6 bases from J, with 16 bases in between. The germline CDR1 and CDR2 sequences are SGHNT and YENEEA. The CDR3 sequence is 15 residues long. The CDR3 bases are TGTGCCAGCAGCCTTCTGACGGGGTCAGCCGGGGAGCTGTTTTTT. This gives the protein CASSLLTGSAGELFF.

The chain combines TRBV11-2 with TRBJ2-7; D remains ambiguous. Trimming cost V 3 bases and J 5 bases, with 8 bases left between them. Germline V gene lookup returns CDR1 SGHAT and CDR2 FQNNGV. The CDR3 consists of 12 residues. The CDR3 loop is CASSFNGHEQYF. In nucleotides, the CDR3 is TGTGCCAGCAGCTTCAATGGGCACGAGCAGTACTTC. The whole variable domain, remainder taken from reference TRBV11-2 and TRBJ2-7, is EAGVAQSPRYKIIEKRQSVAFWCNPISGHATLYWYQQILGQGPKLLIQFQNNGVVDDSQLPKDRFSAERLKGVDSTLKIQPAKLEDSAVYLCASSFNGHEQYFGPGTRLTVT.

The chain is built from TRBV19 and TRBJ2-7; 8 bases align to TRBD1. The CDR3 sequence is 14 residues long. V was clipped by 3 bases and J by 3 bases; unmatched bases: 4. CDR1 is LNHDA and CDR2 is SQIVND in the germline V gene (reference sequence). The CDR3 DNA sequence: TGTGCCAGTAGTATCGGGACAGGATTCTACGAGCAGTACTTC. It codes for CASSIGTGFYEQYF.

This clone was recorded once. The chain recombines TRBV5-8 with TRBJ1-6; the D gene is possibly TRBD1 (6 bases). This CDR3 is built from 14 residues. Trimming took off 4 bases at V and 7 bases at J, with 12 bases between the two ends. From germline, CDR1 is SGHTS and CDR2 YDEGEE. This CDR3 is CASSGDIQNSPLHF. The CDR3 DNA reads TGTGCCAGCAGCGGGGACATTCAGAATTCACCCCTCCACTTT.

This clone showed up just once. The chain carries TRBV29-1 and TRBJ1-1; no firm D call. V lost 4 bases and J lost 8, with 14 bases in between. The CDR3 has 12 amino acids. The germline V gene encodes CDR1 SQVTM and CDR2 ANQGSEA. This chain's CDR3 is CSVVAGALEAFF. The CDR3 bases are TGCAGCGTTGTAGCTGGAGCCTTAGAAGCTTTCTTT.

This clone was seen only a few times. V is TRBV11-2 and J is TRBJ2-7; the match to TRBD1 covers 7 bases. Germline V gene sequence: CDR1 SGHAT, CDR2 FQNNGV. This CDR3 is 16 amino acids long. Trimming removed 3 bases from V and 5 bases from J; junction bases left unmatched: 13. The CDR3 protein is CASSLGFRQGGNEQYF. CDR3 DNA sequence: TGTGCCAGCAGCTTGGGCTTTAGACAGGGCGGCAACGAGCAGTACTTC. Using reference TRBV11-2 and TRBJ2-7 for the parts outside the CDR3, the full variable domain is EAGVAQSPRYKIIEKRQSVAFWCNPISGHATLYWYQQILGQGPKLLIQFQNNGVVDDSQLPKDRFSAERLKGVDSTLKIQPAKLEDSAVYLCASSLGFRQGGNEQYFGPGTRLTVT.

This chain uses TRBV7-3 with TRBJ2-5, with 8 bases that match TRBD2. J was trimmed by 4 bases and V by 5 bases; bases with no gene match: 6. CDR1 is SGHTA, CDR2 FQGTGA, per germline. This CDR3 is 14 amino acids long. The CDR3 protein is CASSPSAGVETQYF. The CDR3 DNA follows: TGTGCCAGCAGCCCCTCAGCGGGGGTAGAGACCCAGTACTTC.

V usage is TRBV11-2 and J usage is TRBJ2-2, with D unclear. V lost 3 bases and J 6 bases, leaving 5 bases between the germline ends. The germline V gene has CDR1 SGHAT and CDR2 FQNNGV. This CDR3 comprises 12 residues. In nucleotides, the CDR3 is TGTGCCAGCAGCTTGGGGTCCGGGGAGCTGTTTTTT. Translating gives CASSLGSGELFF.

CDR3 residues: CASKQGPSSYNEQFF. The CDR3 nucleotides are TGTGCCAGCAAGCAGGGCCCGAGCTCCTACAATGAGCAGTTCTTC. This chain links TRBV2 with TRBJ2-1; D is possibly TRBD1 (5 bases). The CDR3 covers 15 residues. The V end lost 7 bases, the J end lost 0 bases, and 13 bases lay between the germline ends. CDR1 and CDR2 from the germline V gene are SNHLY and FYNNEI.

The V and J genes are TRBV27 and TRBJ1-2; 8 bases are a match to TRBD1. The CDR3 spans 13 residues. Germline CDR1 is MNHEY and CDR2 is SMNVEV (reference sequence). The junction had 7 bases not matched to a gene; V was cut back by 5 bases and J by 8 bases. The CDR3 spells CASSPLTGVGYTF. CDR3 nucleotides: TGTGCCAGCAGTCCGCTGACAGGGGTCGGCTACACCTTC.

This clone was counted a few times. The rearrangement links TRBV4-1 to TRBJ2-7; D might be TRBD1 or TRBD2, each matching 5 bases. The ends were cut back, 1 base at V and 6 bases at J, with 19 bases in the middle. From germline, CDR1 is MGHRA and CDR2 YSYEKL. The CDR3 consists of 16 residues. CDR3 bases: TGCGCCAGCAGCCAAGGGGGGTGGGCAGGGCGTGGCGAGCAGTACTTC. The encoded protein is CASSQGGWAGRGEQYF.

This clone was detected once. V gene TRBV12-3 or TRBV12-4 combines with J gene TRBJ2-5, with no clear D. CDR3 length equals 13 residues. The V end lost 3 bases, the J end lost 5 bases, and 10 bases lay between the germline ends. The CDR3 DNA reads TGTGCCAGCAGTTTGGGCTATCGGGAGACCCAGTACTTC. This sequence encodes CASSLGYRETQYF.

The chain uses TRBV24-1 and TRBJ2-3; the match to TRBD1 covers 7 bases. Trimming took 5 bases from V and 2 from J; bases not matched to a gene: 3. CDR1 and CDR2 (germline): KGHDR, SFDVKD. CDR3 length: 14 amino acids. The CDR3 loop reads CATSGDSSTDTQYF. CDR3 DNA sequence: TGTGCCACCAGTGGGGACAGTTCCACAGATACGCAGTATTTT.

The V and J genes are TRBV23-1 and TRBJ1-5, with TRBD1 matching 9 bases. TRBV23-1 is noted as an ORF with a role that remains uncertain. This CDR3 is built from 17 residues. J gave up 5 bases and V 2 bases, and 10 bases lay outside the gene matches. The CDR3 loop is CASSQPPGQGMDQPQHF. The CDR3 bases are TGCGCCAGCAGTCAACCCCCGGGACAGGGAATGGATCAGCCCCAGCATTTT.

This sequence joins TRBV28 and TRBJ1-5; D unclear. In germline, CDR1 is MDHEN, CDR2 SYDVKM. V lost 10 bases, J lost 5 bases, and 15 bases lay in between. This CDR3 comprises 13 residues. CDR3 nucleotides: TGTGCCATCCAGACCCTAGGTCATCAGCCCCAGCATTTT. Amino acid sequence: CAIQTLGHQPQHF.

The CDR3 DNA is TGTGCCTGGAGGAGGCAGGGGGTCTACGAGCAGTACTTC. Translation: CAWRRQGVYEQYF. This rearrangement joins TRBV30 to TRBJ2-7; 7 nucleotides match TRBD1. The CDR3 is 13 amino acids. Per the germline V gene, CDR1 is GTSNPN and CDR2 is SVGIG (reference sequence). Trimming cost V 3 bases and J 3 bases; bases outside gene matches: 5.

This clone was recorded only once. The gene calls are TRBV29-1 and TRBJ1-1; 10 bases are a match to TRBD1. The CDR3 is 14 amino acids. Germline values: CDR1 SQVTM, CDR2 ANQGSEA. Germline trimming cut 3 bases from V and 5 bases from J; bases unmatched to any gene: 6. The CDR3 nucleotides read TGCAGCGTTGACCCGCCGGGACAGGGGACTGAAGCTTTCTTT. It specifies CSVDPPGQGTEAFF.

This chain links TRBV10-3 with TRBJ2-7; 13 bases match TRBD2. Germline loops: CDR1 ENHRY, CDR2 SYGVKD. With V trimmed by 4 bases and J by 2 bases, 2 bases remained unmatched. The CDR3 has 15 amino acids. The DNA of the CDR3 is TGTGCCATCAGTGCCGGACTAGCGGGAGCCTACGAGCAGTACTTC. Translation: CAISAGLAGAYEQYF.